Detailed here is one T cell receptor beta chain. What it binds is unknown. A much more abundant neighbour one base away suggests this may be a read error. The data derive from a study of T-cell reconstitution after alpha-beta-depleted transplantation in children. A library of TCRbeta sequences, prepared with unique molecular identifiers, was generated. TCRdb used MiXCR to reprocess the PCR reads, holding one entry per CDR3 protein. The sample contains 130,000 to 150,000 distinct CDR3 sequences, 8.5% to 10% of which appear only once. This CDR3 is built from 13 residues. Germline V gene lookup returns CDR1 DFQATT and CDR2 SNEGSKA (reference sequence). The V gene lost 1 base and the J gene lost 9 bases, with 15 bases spanning the gap. Study-wide points: Several hundred expanded graft clones reportedly were the source of alpha-beta T cells about two months after transplant.

The chain couples TRBV20-1 to TRBJ2-5; either TRBD1 or TRBD2 may fit D (5 bases each). The input for sequencing was PBMCs, mostly from graft donor cells, taken 180 days after TCRalphabeta/CD19-depleted stem cell transplant. This clonotype originated in a female patient aged 2-10 years who had a stem cell transplant for congenital amegakaryocytic thrombocytopenia, so the T cells may come from the graft donor. The CDR3 is CSARAQPRESQYF. DNA of the CDR3: TGCAGTGCTAGAGCGCAGCCCAGGGAGTCCCAGTACTTC.